This T cell receptor beta chain was sequenced for a study of shared clonotypes between healthy human individuals. Study at large: Per donor, CD8 memory used one plate, CD8 naive used two, CD4 memory used three and CD4 naive used three.

CD8 cells classed as naive were CD45RO-negative and positively selected for CCR7, excluding terminally differentiated effector memory CD45RA+ cells. As to this clone: The antigen is unknown.

TCRdb keeps only in-frame clones here, not all; method: immunoSEQ multiplex PCR. The table shows about 2 million clones, with approximately 94% occurring only once. Study-wide results and caveats: The donor pool, a small one, limited the genetic and exposure-history diversity represented.

Germline CDR1 GTSNPN, CDR2 SVGIG (reference sequence). J lost 8 bases, V lost 1 base, and 4 bases had no gene match. The CDR3 contains 13 residues. Sequencing was done on a sample of naive CD8+ T cells sorted from blood. This receptor was obtained from a man aged 18-30 years in good health. This chain links TRBV30 with TRBJ1-1; 10 nucleotides agree with TRBD1. CDR3 nucleotides: TGTGCCTGGAGTGGAGGGACAGGGGACGAAGCTTTCTTT. Translation gives CAWSGGTGDEAFF.